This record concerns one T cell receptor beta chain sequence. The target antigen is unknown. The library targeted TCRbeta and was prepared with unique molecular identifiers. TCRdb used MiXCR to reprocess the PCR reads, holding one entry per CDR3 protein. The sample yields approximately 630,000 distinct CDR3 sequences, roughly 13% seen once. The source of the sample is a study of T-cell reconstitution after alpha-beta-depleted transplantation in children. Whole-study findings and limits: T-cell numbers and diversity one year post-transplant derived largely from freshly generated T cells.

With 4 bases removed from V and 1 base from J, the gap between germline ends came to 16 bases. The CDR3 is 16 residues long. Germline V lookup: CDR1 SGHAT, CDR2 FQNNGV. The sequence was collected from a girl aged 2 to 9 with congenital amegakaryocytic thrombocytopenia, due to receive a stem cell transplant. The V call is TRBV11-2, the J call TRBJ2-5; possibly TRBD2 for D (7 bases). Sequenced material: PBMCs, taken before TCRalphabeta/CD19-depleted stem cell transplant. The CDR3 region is CASSSRGAIFQETQYF. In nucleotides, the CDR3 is TGTGCCAGCAGCTCCCGGGGGGCGATATTCCAAGAGACCCAGTACTTC.